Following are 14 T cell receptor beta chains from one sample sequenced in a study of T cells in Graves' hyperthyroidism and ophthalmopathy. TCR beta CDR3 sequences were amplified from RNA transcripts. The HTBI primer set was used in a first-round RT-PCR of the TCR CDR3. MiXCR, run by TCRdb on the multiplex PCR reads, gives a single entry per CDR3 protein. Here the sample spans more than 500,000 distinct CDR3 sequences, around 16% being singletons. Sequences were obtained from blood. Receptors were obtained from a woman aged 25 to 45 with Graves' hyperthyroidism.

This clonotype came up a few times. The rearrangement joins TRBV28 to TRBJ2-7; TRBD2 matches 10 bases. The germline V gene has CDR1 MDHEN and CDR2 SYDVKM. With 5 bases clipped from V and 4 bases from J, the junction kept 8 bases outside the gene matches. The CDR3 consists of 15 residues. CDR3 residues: CASSPKLAGLYEQYF. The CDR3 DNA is TGTGCCAGCAGTCCCAAACTAGCGGGACTTTACGAGCAGTACTTC.

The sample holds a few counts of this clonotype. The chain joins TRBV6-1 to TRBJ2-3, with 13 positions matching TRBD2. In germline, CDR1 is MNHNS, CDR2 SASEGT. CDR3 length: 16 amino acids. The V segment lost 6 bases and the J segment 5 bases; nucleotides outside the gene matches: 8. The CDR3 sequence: CASRGGLAGAKDTQYF. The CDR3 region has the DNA TGTGCCAGCAGGGGCGGACTAGCGGGAGCTAAAGATACGCAGTATTTT.

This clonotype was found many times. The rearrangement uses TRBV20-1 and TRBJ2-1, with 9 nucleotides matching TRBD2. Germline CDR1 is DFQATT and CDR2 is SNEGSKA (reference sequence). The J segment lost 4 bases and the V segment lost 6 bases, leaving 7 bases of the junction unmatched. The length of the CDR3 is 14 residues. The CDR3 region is CSARGLASYNEQFF. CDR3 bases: TGCAGTGCCCGAGGACTAGCGAGTTACAATGAGCAGTTCTTC.

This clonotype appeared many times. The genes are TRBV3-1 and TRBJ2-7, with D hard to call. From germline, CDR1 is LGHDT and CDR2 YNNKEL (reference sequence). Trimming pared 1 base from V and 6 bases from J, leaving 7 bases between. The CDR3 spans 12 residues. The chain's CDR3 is CASSQGVREQYF. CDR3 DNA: TGTGCCAGCAGCCAAGGGGTGCGCGAGCAGTACTTC.

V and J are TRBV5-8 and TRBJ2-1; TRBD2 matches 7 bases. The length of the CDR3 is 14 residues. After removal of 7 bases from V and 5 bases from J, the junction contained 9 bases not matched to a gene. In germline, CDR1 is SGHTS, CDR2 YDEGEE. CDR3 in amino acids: CASYSGTTNNEQFF. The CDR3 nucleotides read TGTGCCAGCTACTCCGGGACTACCAACAATGAGCAGTTCTTC.

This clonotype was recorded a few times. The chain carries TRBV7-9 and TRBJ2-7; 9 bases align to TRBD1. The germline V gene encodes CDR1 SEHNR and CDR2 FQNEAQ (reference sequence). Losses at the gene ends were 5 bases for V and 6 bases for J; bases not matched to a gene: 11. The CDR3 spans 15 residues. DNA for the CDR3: TGTGCCAGCAGCCTCCGGACAGGGGTGAATGGCGAGCAGTACTTC. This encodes CASSLRTGVNGEQYF.

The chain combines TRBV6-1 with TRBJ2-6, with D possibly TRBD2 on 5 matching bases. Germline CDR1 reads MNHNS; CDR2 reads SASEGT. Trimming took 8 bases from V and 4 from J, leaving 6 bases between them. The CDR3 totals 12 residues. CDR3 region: CASGRGANVLTF. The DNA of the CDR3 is TGTGCCAGCGGGAGAGGGGCCAACGTCCTGACTTTC.

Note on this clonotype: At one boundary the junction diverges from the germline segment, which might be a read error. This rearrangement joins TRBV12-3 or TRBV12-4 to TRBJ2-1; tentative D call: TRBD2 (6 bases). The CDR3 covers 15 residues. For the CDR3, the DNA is TGTGCCGGCAGTCCTGGCGGGAAAAAGGTCAATGAGCAGTTCTTC. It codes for CAGSPGGKKVNEQFF.

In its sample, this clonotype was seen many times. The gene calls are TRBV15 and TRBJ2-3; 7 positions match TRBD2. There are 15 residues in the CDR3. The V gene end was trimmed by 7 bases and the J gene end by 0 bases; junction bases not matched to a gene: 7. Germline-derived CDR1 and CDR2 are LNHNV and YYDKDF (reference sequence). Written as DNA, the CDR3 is TGTGCCACCACCCGCGGGAGCGCTAGCACAGATACGCAGTATTTT. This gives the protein CATTRGSASTDTQYF. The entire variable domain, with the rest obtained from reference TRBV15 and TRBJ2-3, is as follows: DAMVIQNPRYQVTQFGKPVTLSCSQTLNHNVMYWYQQKSSQAPKLLFHYYDKDFNNEADTPDNFQSRRPNTSFCFLDIRSPGLGDTAMYLCATTRGSASTDTQYFGPGTRLTVL.

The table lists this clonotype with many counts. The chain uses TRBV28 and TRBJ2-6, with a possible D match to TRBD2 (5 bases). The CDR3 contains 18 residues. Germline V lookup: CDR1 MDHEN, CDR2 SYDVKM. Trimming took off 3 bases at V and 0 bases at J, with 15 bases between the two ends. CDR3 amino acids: CASSLHKRITSGANVLTF. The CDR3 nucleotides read TGTGCCAGCAGTTTGCACAAGCGGATAACCTCTGGGGCCAACGTCCTGACTTTC. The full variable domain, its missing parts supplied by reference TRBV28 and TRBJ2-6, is DVKVTQSSRYLVKRTGEKVFLECVQDMDHENMFWYRQDPGLGLRLIYFSYDVKMKEKGDIPEGYSVSREKKERFSLILESASTNQTSMYLCASSLHKRITSGANVLTFGAGSRLTVL.

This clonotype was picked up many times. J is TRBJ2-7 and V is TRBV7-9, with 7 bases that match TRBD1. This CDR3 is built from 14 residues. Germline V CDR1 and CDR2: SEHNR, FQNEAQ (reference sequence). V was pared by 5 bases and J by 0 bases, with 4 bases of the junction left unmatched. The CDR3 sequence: CASSVTGNSYEQYF. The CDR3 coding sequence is TGTGCCAGCAGCGTGACAGGGAACTCCTACGAGCAGTACTTC.

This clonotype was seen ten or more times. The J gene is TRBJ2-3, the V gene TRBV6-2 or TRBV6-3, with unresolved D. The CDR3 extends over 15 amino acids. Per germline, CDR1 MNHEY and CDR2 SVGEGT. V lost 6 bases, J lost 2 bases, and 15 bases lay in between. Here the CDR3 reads CASRDRRSYTDTQYF. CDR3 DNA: TGTGCCAGCAGGGATCGGCGGAGTTACACAGATACGCAGTATTTT.

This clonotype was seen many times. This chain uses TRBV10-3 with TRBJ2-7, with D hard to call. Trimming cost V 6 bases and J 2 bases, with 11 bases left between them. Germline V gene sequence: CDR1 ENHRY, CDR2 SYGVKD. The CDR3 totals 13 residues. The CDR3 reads CAIRRTETYEQYF. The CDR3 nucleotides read TGTGCCATCAGAAGGACGGAGACCTACGAGCAGTACTTC.

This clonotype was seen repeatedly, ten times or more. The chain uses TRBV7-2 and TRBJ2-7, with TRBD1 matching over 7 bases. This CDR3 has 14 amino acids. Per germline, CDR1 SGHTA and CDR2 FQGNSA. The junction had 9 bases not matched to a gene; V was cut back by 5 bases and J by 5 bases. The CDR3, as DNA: TGTGCCAGCAGCCCCCGTCACAGGGGAGACGAGCAGTACTTC. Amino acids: CASSPRHRGDEQYF.